The 7 T cell receptor beta chains below all came from one sample that was sequenced in a study of response to subunit inactivated influenza vaccine. A single record per CDR3 protein comes from TCRdb applying MiXCR to the RT-PCR reads. This sample has fewer than 700,000 distinct CDR3 sequences, with approximately 13% found just once. Here the sequenced sample was PBMCs from blood, taken roughly 48 days after vaccination. The receptor source for this set is a man aged 45-65 years who received an inactivated influenza vaccine.

This sequence joins TRBV7-9 and TRBJ2-1; D uncertain. This CDR3 contains 12 residues. The V gene lost 0 bases and the J gene lost 8 bases, with 5 bases spanning the gap. Germline V CDR1 and CDR2: SEHNR, FQNEAQ (reference sequence). The CDR3 loop reads CASSLAMYEQFF. The CDR3, as DNA: TGTGCCAGCAGCTTAGCAATGTATGAGCAGTTCTTC.

This clonotype came up many times. The chain couples TRBV20-1 to TRBJ2-1, with 10 bases lining up with TRBD2. This CDR3 comprises 16 residues. CDR1 is DFQATT and CDR2 is SNEGSKA in the germline V gene (reference sequence). V was clipped by 0 bases and J by 9 bases; unmatched bases: 11. The CDR3 DNA follows: TGCAGTGCTAGAGACCTGCCTAGCGGGAGTATAAGTGAGCAGTTCTTC. This encodes CSARDLPSGSISEQFF.

This clonotype has a handful of counts. The J gene is TRBJ2-3, the V gene TRBV6-2 or TRBV6-3, with 10 bases that match TRBD2. This CDR3 region has 16 residues. Per germline, CDR1 MNHEY and CDR2 SVGEGT. V lost 3 bases and J lost 2; bases outside the gene matches: 5. CDR3 residues: CASSYPSGGLTDTQYF. The CDR3 DNA sequence: TGTGCCAGCAGTTATCCTAGCGGGGGACTCACAGATACGCAGTATTTT.

This clonotype was picked up a small number of times. The rearrangement links TRBV7-9 to TRBJ2-5; 7 bases map to TRBD1. The ends lost 4 bases at V and 11 bases at J; junction bases unmatched: 16. The V gene's germline CDR1 is SEHNR and CDR2 FQNEAQ (reference sequence). This CDR3 is built from 15 residues. The CDR3 reads CASSSWTGGDDGQYF. The CDR3 DNA sequence: TGTGCCAGCAGCTCCTGGACAGGCGGAGACGATGGGCAGTACTTC. Based on the CDR3 plus reference TRBV7-9 and TRBJ2-5, the full variable domain is DTGVSQNPRHKITKRGQNVTFRCDPISEHNRLYWYRQTLGQGPEFLTYFQNEAQLEKSRLLSDRFSAERPKGSFSTLEIQRTEQGDSAMYLCASSSWTGGDDGQYFGPGTRLLVL.

The chain links TRBV4-2 to TRBJ2-7; 7 nucleotides align to TRBD1. V lost 3 bases and J lost 2; bases outside the gene matches: 7. CDR1 LGHNA and CDR2 YNFKEQ come from the germline V gene. This CDR3 contains 15 residues. The CDR3 sequence: CASSHDGTVAYEQYF. CDR3 nucleotides: TGTGCCAGCAGCCACGACGGGACAGTCGCCTACGAGCAGTACTTC.

Regarding this clonotype: A much larger clone lies one base from this, so it may be a read error. For the CDR3, the DNA is TGTGCCAGCAGCTTATTCGGGGTTTCAGATACGCAGTATTTT. Translating it yields CASSLFGVSDTQYF. This chain uses TRBV7-9 with TRBJ2-3; D possibly corresponds to TRBD2 (5 bases). CDR1 is SEHNR and CDR2 is FQNEAQ in the germline V gene (reference sequence). The CDR3 extends over 14 amino acids. The V gene lost 2 bases and the J gene lost 4 bases, with 10 bases spanning the gap.

This clonotype was picked up a small number of times. This rearrangement joins TRBV7-9 to TRBJ2-4; D is undetermined. Trimming pared 4 bases from V and 0 bases from J, leaving 7 bases between. Germline values: CDR1 SEHNR, CDR2 FQNEAQ (reference sequence). The length of the CDR3 is 14 residues. Here the CDR3 DNA reads TGTGCCAGCAGCTCACTGGTAGCCAAAAACATTCAGTACTTC. Translating gives CASSSLVAKNIQYF. The full variable domain, its missing parts supplied by reference TRBV7-9 and TRBJ2-4, is DTGVSQNPRHKITKRGQNVTFRCDPISEHNRLYWYRQTLGQGPEFLTYFQNEAQLEKSRLLSDRFSAERPKGSFSTLEIQRTEQGDSAMYLCASSSLVAKNIQYFGAGTRLSVL.